This T cell receptor beta chain originates from a study of T-cell reconstitution after alpha-beta-depleted transplantation in children. CDR1 is LGHDT, CDR2 YNNKEL, per germline (reference sequence). This CDR3 has 15 residues. Trimming stripped 2 bases from V and 0 bases from J, with 9 bases between. Unique molecular identifiers featured in how the TCRbeta library was prepared. MiXCR, run by TCRdb on the PCR reads, gives a single entry per CDR3 protein. This table holds hundreds of thousands of distinct CDR3 sequences, about 10% found once. V usage is TRBV3-1 and J usage is TRBJ2-3, with D uncertain. The material was PBMCs from the stem cell graft donor, obtained from the stem cell graft. The sequence was obtained from a human donor who donated a stem cell graft to a child with acute myeloid leukemia. The CDR3 region is CASSQPFQSTDTQYF. In nucleotides, the CDR3 is TGTGCCAGCAGCCAACCTTTCCAAAGCACAGATACGCAGTATTTT.